These T cell receptor beta chains were read from a single sample in a study of cytotoxic CD8 clonotypes in ibrutinib-treated CLL. The data were produced by immunoSEQ multiplex PCR, yet TCRdb's version contains in-frame clones alone and is incomplete. The data hold 150,000 to 200,000 clones, with roughly 77% observed a single time. The starting material was PBMCs, obtained after 12 months of ibrutinib treatment. These receptors were obtained from a human donor with chronic lymphocytic leukemia. The CDR3 runs from the conserved cysteine through the conserved F or W. The D gene is left open where the match is weak. Clone size appears in some rows only: once, few, many, or a class for an expanded clone.

. | TRBJ2-4 | TRBD2 | TRBV13 | CASSFLLAGGQANIQYF | TGTGCCAGCAGCTTTCTCCTAGCGGGGGGCCAGGCAAACATTCAGTACTTC
. | TRBJ1-5 | TRBD1 | TRBV5-4 | CASSLEPGGDQPQHF | TGTGCCAGCAGCTTGGAACCAGGGGGCGACCAGCCCCAGCATTTT
. | TRBJ2-1 | TRBD2 | TRBV19 | CASSGASGINEQFF | TGTGCCAGTAGTGGGGCTAGCGGGATCAATGAGCAGTTCTTC
. | TRBJ1-2 | . | TRBV7-3 | CASSFGEGYGYTF | TGTGCCAGCAGCTTTGGAGAGGGCTATGGCTACACCTTC
. | TRBJ1-4 | TRBD1 | TRBV18 | CASSPRQGTTNEKLFF | TGTGCCAGCTCACCCCGACAGGGGACAACTAATGAAAAACTGTTTTTT
. | TRBJ2-5 | TRBD2 | TRBV19 | CASSITGGRFQETQYF | TGTGCCAGTAGTATAACGGGGGGACGGTTCCAAGAGACCCAGTACTTC
. | TRBJ1-3 | . | TRBV5-1 | CASSDVTSSGNTIYF | TGCGCCAGCAGCGATGTAACGAGCTCTGGAAACACCATATATTTT
. | TRBJ1-5 | . | TRBV6-1 | CASSSTGTNQPQHF | TGTGCCAGCAGTTCCACAGGGACCAATCAGCCCCAGCATTTT
. | TRBJ2-2 | . | TRBV7-9 | CASIHGRFSGELFF | TGTGCCAGCATTCACGGGCGTTTTAGCGGGGAGCTGTTTTTT
. | TRBJ2-7 | . | TRBV9 | CASSVLDSTYEQYF | TGTGCCAGCAGCGTACTGGACAGCACCTACGAGCAGTACTTC
few | TRBJ2-5 | . | TRBV15 | CATSRDGQTQYF | TGTGCCACCAGCAGAGATGGGCAGACCCAGTACTTC
. | TRBJ2-7 | TRBD1 | TRBV5-1 | CASSRGQAQGSYEQYF | TGCGCCAGCAGCCGGGGACAGGCTCAAGGCTCCTACGAGCAGTACTTC
once | TRBJ1-6 | . | TRBV2 | CASSRSTGSPLHF | TGTGCCAGCAGTCGGAGTACAGGGTCTCCCCTCCACTTT
. | TRBJ2-5 | . | TRBV19 | CASSAGETQYF | TGTGCCAGTAGTGCCGGGGAGACCCAGTACTTC
. | TRBJ1-2 | TRBD1 | TRBV12-5 | CASGDRDSRGYTF | TGTGCTAGTGGGGACAGGGATTCACGTGGCTACACCTTC
once | TRBJ1-2 | . | TRBV7-3 | CASSPTDRTYGYTF | TGTGCCAGCAGCCCGACGGACCGTACCTATGGCTACACCTTC
. | TRBJ1-2 | . | TRBV15 | CATSRDLGGLVGYTF | TGTGCCACCAGCAGAGATCTCGGGGGGCTGGTAGGCTACACCTTC
. | TRBJ1-2 | . | TRBV7-2 | CASSPSGLNYGYTF | TGTGCCAGCAGCCCTTCAGGTCTAAACTATGGCTACACCTTC
. | TRBJ2-7 | TRBD1 | TRBV6-5 | CASKIRDRGSYEQYF | TGTGCCAGCAAGATCCGGGACAGGGGTTCCTACGAGCAGTACTTC
. | TRBJ1-3 | . | TRBV7-8 | CASSYSPLSGNTIYF | TGTGCCAGCAGCTATAGTCCCCTCTCTGGAAACACCATATATTTT
. | TRBJ2-3 | . | TRBV4-2 | CASSQDPVPASTDTQYF | TGTGCCAGCAGCCAAGACCCGGTCCCCGCGAGCACAGATACGCAGTATTTT
. | TRBJ2-1 | TRBD1 | TRBV7-9 | CASSFHRTGYDEQFF | TGTGCCAGCAGCTTTCATCGGACAGGGTATGATGAGCAGTTCTTC
. | TRBJ1-2 | . | TRBV2 | CASSVRGAGYGYTF | TGTGCCAGCAGCGTACGGGGGGCCGGCTATGGCTACACCTTC
. | TRBJ2-3 | . | TRBV4-3 | CASSQGPQNTQYF | TGCGCCAGCAGCCAGGGACCACAAAATACGCAGTATTTT
once | TRBJ1-1 | TRBD1 | TRBV13 | CASSSFGTGGKKNTEAFF | TGTGCCAGCAGCTCCTTTGGGACAGGGGGGAAAAAGAACACTGAAGCTTTCTTT
few | TRBJ2-7 | . | TRBV21-1 | CASSKETFYEQYF | TGTGCCAGCAGCAAGGAGACCTTCTACGAGCAGTACTTC
. | TRBJ1-4 | . | TRBV2 | CASSEYGVGNEKLFF | TGTGCCAGCAGTGAATATGGTGTGGGTAATGAAAAACTGTTTTTT
. | TRBJ2-2 | . | TRBV9 | CASSVLQGEVFTGELFF | TGTGCCAGCAGCGTTCTGCAGGGGGAGGTTTTCACCGGGGAGCTGTTTTTT
. | TRBJ1-5 | . | TRBV28 | CASSSWPKRSNQPQHF | TGTGCCAGCAGTTCCTGGCCTAAACGGAGCAATCAGCCCCAGCATTTT
. | TRBJ2-3 | . | TRBV4-3 | CASSQDLSVVTQYF | TGCGCCAGCAGCCAAGATCTCAGTGTTGTTACGCAGTATTTT
. | TRBJ2-3 | TRBD2 | TRBV18 | CASSPWASGTTDTQYF | TGTGCCAGCTCCCCCTGGGCTAGCGGGACCACAGATACGCAGTATTTT
once | TRBJ2-2 | . | TRBV21-1 | CASTWTRLGTGELFF | TGTGCCAGCACCTGGACTAGGTTGGGCACCGGGGAGCTGTTTTTT
. | TRBJ2-1 | . | TRBV20-1 | CSARGGREQFF | TGCAGTGCTAGAGGGGGCAGAGAGCAGTTCTTC
. | TRBJ2-1 | TRBD2 | TRBV10-2 | CASSEFWASGTLRNEQFF | TGCGCCAGCAGTGAGTTCTGGGCTAGCGGAACGTTAAGGAATGAGCAGTTCTTC
. | TRBJ2-3 | . | TRBV18 | CASSASTDTQYF | TGTGCCAGCTCGGCTTCAACAGATACGCAGTATTTT
. | TRBJ2-2 | TRBD2 | TRBV2 | CASRVAGDTGELFF | TGTGCCAGCAGGGTAGCGGGGGACACCGGGGAGCTGTTTTTT
. | TRBJ2-7 | . | TRBV4-1 | CASSQRITAYEQYF | TGCGCCAGCAGCCAAAGAATCACGGCTTACGAGCAGTACTTC
. | TRBJ1-4 | TRBD1 | TRBV27 | CASSPRTGIEKLFF | TGTGCCAGCAGTCCCCGGACAGGGATCGAAAAACTGTTTTTT
. | TRBJ2-1 | . | TRBV5-6 | CASSLEGFDYNEQFF | TGTGCCAGCAGCTTGGAAGGGTTCGACTACAATGAGCAGTTCTTC
few | TRBJ1-5 | . | TRBV7-2 | CASSLANQPQHF | TGTGCCAGCAGCTTAGCCAATCAGCCCCAGCATTTT
. | TRBJ2-1 | TRBD2 | TRBV7-2 | CAINGELADNEQFF | TGTGCCATCAACGGGGAGCTAGCGGACAATGAGCAGTTCTTC
. | TRBJ2-1 | TRBD2 | TRBV4-1 | CASSALAGVNNEQFF | TGCGCCAGCAGCGCACTAGCGGGGGTCAACAATGAGCAGTTCTTC
. | TRBJ1-6 | . | TRBV28 | CASSPWGAAYNSPLHF | TGTGCCAGCAGCCCATGGGGGGCGGCCTATAATTCACCCCTCCACTTT
once | TRBJ2-1 | . | TRBV7-3 | CASSPRWGSEQFF | TGTGCCAGCAGCCCCCGGTGGGGGAGTGAGCAGTTCTTC
. | TRBJ1-2 | . | TRBV6-1 | CASSEGSNYGYTF | TGTGCCAGCAGTGAAGGCAGCAACTATGGCTACACCTTC
. | TRBJ2-1 | TRBD1 | TRBV19 | CASRRTGVFRNEQFF | TGTGCCAGTCGCCGAACAGGGGTCTTTAGAAATGAGCAGTTCTTC
. | TRBJ2-5 | . | TRBV18 | CASSPPNQETQYF | TGTGCCAGCTCACCACCGAACCAAGAGACCCAGTACTTC
. | TRBJ1-2 | TRBD1 | TRBV5-4 | CASSQGQANYGYTF | TGTGCCAGCAGCCAAGGACAGGCAAACTATGGCTACACCTTC
. | TRBJ1-2 | . | TRBV7-2 | CASSASGVGGYTF | TGTGCCAGCAGCGCCTCTGGGGTAGGTGGCTACACCTTC
. | TRBJ2-3 | TRBD1 | TRBV18 | CASSLKTGGLADTQYF | TGTGCCAGCTCACTCAAGACAGGGGGCCTTGCAGATACGCAGTATTTT
. | TRBJ1-1 | . | TRBV21-1 | CASSNPRRIFEAFF | TGTGCCAGCAGCAACCCCCGGAGGATTTTTGAAGCTTTCTTT
. | TRBJ2-1 | TRBD2 | TRBV2 | CASPDEVTSGRAYNEQFF | TGTGCCAGTCCGGATGAAGTGACTAGCGGGAGGGCCTACAATGAGCAGTTCTTC
. | TRBJ1-5 | . | TRBV7-2 | CASSLANRLGNQPQHF | TGTGCCAGCAGCTTAGCGAACAGGCTCGGGAATCAGCCCCAGCATTTT
. | TRBJ2-7 | . | TRBV7-3 | CASSSRHGYEQYF | TGTGCCAGCAGCTCAAGGCACGGTTACGAGCAGTACTTC
. | TRBJ1-1 | . | TRBV10-2 | CASSDARGRTEAFF | TGCGCCAGCAGTGATGCGAGGGGTCGCACTGAAGCTTTCTTT
. | TRBJ2-3 | . | TRBV11-3 | CASSLGTGGAIEADTQYF | TGTGCCAGCAGCTTAGGCACAGGGGGGGCGATTGAAGCGGATACGCAGTATTTT
few | TRBJ1-1 | . | TRBV18 | CASSLQRGVMNTEAFF | TGTGCCAGCTCTCTTCAACGGGGGGTCATGAACACTGAAGCTTTCTTT
once | TRBJ1-1 | . | TRBV27 | CASSSPQDTRADTEAFF | TGTGCCAGCAGTTCGCCCCAAGACACTCGAGCCGACACTGAAGCTTTCTTT
. | TRBJ1-5 | TRBD1 | TRBV11-2 | CASSLAQGDREDNQPQHF | TGTGCCAGCAGCTTAGCTCAGGGGGACAGGGAAGATAATCAGCCCCAGCATTTT
. | TRBJ2-3 | . | TRBV9 | CASSLGGRPDTQYF | TGTGCCAGCAGCTTAGGAGGGCGCCCAGATACGCAGTATTTT